This record looks at one T cell receptor beta chain sequence and its context. Its binding antigen is unknown. No per-base quality is available; no much larger clone lies one base away. The collaborating institutions used their own protocols to collect whole blood in K2EDTA tubes. For TCRbeta analysis, collaborators shipped samples in one of three forms: frozen whole blood, isolated PBMCs, or DNA extracted from either of those sample types. The CDR3 runs 13 residues from the cysteine to the phenylalanine. Only the CDR3 part of the read is kept: 39 bases, read in frame from the first base. The germline V gene yields SNHLY for CDR1 and FYNNEI for CDR2. V loses 9 bases of germline sequence and J loses 1 base, and the interval between the two ends is 10 bases. The immunoSEQ Assay, a bias-controlled multiplex PCR, was used to amplify TCRbeta CDR3 regions from genomic DNA. The study's own analysis went as follows. The number of nucleated cells in each sample was estimated by amplification of reference gene primers within the assay. Sequence reads were collapsed and filtered to measure the absolute abundance of every unique TCRbeta CDR3 rearrangement. Productive Simpson clonality was computed per sample as the square root of Simpson's diversity index over productive rearrangements. Imported from immuneACCESS, the table was reduced by TCRdb to in-frame sequences with V and J called. These copies leave out some clones; in studies compared against another copy, an unresolved V gene accounts for under half, and the cause of the remainder is not known. The D gene and trimming were derived from the DNA, and the V and J assignments and clone size from that table. The sample includes roughly 300,000 clones, with 80% to 85% observed a single time. Together, the top ten hold roughly 2.9% of the sample.

This specimen comes from a study of blood T cell repertoires in COVID-19 (dated by TCRdb to 2020 to 2022). At the level of the whole study: Samples from collaborators originated in the United States, Italy and Spain and spanned both the acute and convalescent phases of COVID-19. Samples came from the ongoing ImmuneRACE study (first 160 participants) plus 1,254 subjects from 6 global collaborators. The prospective study material was composed of cDNA or gDNA derived from T cells, B-cell-depleted T cells, or PBMCs. HLA class I and class II types, where available, came from metadata supplied by the sample provider rather than from assay-based typing. A de-identified subject ID, COVID-19 status, age in years and sex were almost always included in the sample metadata. The dataset comprised deeply sampled blood TCRbeta repertoires from subjects exposed to, actively infected with, or recovered from COVID-19. The repertoires were released in a freely available public database intended as a resource for research on the immune response to SARS-CoV-2. Results and caveats for the whole study, not just this receptor: The amount of clinical and demographic metadata varied by source and participant and was provided uncurated.

The sample taken for sequencing was peripheral blood. This receptor was identified in a woman aged 55 to 70 with active or convalescent COVID-19. The chain is made from TRBV2 and TRBJ2-1; TRBD1 is a weak D gene call, 5 bases matching. The DNA sequence reads TGTGCCAGTAAGGGGTTTTCCTACAATGAGCAGTTCTTC. Translated, it gives CASKGFSYNEQFF.